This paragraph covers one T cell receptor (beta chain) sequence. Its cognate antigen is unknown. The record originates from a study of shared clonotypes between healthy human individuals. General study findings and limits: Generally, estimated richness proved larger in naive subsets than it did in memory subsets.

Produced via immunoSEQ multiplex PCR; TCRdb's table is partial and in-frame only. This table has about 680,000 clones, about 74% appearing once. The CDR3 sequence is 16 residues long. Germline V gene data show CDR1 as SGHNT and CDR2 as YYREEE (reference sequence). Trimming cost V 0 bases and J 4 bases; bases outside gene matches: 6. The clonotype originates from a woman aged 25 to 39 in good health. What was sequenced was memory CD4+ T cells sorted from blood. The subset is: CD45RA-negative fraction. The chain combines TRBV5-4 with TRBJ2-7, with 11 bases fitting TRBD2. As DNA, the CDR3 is TGTGCCAGCAGCTTGGGACTAGCGGGAAGTTTGTACGAGCAGTACTTC. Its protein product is CASSLGLAGSLYEQYF.